Below are 4 T cell receptor beta chains sequenced from a single sample in a study of CD8+ T cells in alopecia areata. Investigators isolated RNA and reverse transcribed it into cDNA to act as the sequencing template. Repertoires were generated with immunoSEQ multiplex PCR, while TCRdb's copy carries only in-frame clones and drops some. The table lists 100,000 or so clones, just under 60% of them singletons, with 16% in the top ten. As for treatment: oral pan-JAK inhibitor, 5-10 mg twice daily. The sequences come from CD8+ T cells sorted from blood, collected around week 55, from a patient treated with tofacitinib. The receptors here all came from a human donor with alopecia areata.

The table lists this clone with a few counts. The rearrangement links TRBV7-9 to TRBJ2-4; 7 bases fit TRBD1. Germline values: CDR1 SEHNR, CDR2 FQNEAQ (reference sequence). V was pared by 5 bases and J by 8 bases, with 9 bases of the junction left unmatched. The CDR3 totals 14 residues. The CDR3 DNA reads as TGTGCCAGCAGCCCCCGACAGGGACGGGACATTCAGTACTTC. Translated, it gives CASSPRQGRDIQYF.

This clone was detected only a few times. The chain links TRBV7-9 to TRBJ2-3, with 8 bases identical to TRBD2. The ends lost 5 bases at V and 4 bases at J; junction bases unmatched: 8. Germline V gene lookup returns CDR1 SEHNR and CDR2 FQNEAQ (reference sequence). CDR3 size: 15 residues. CDR3 amino acids: CASSPRGAASDTQYF. The CDR3 DNA reads TGTGCCAGCAGCCCGCGGGGGGCGGCCTCAGATACGCAGTATTTT. Combining the CDR3 with reference TRBV7-9 and TRBJ2-3 gives the whole variable domain DTGVSQNPRHKITKRGQNVTFRCDPISEHNRLYWYRQTLGQGPEFLTYFQNEAQLEKSRLLSDRFSAERPKGSFSTLEIQRTEQGDSAMYLCASSPRGAASDTQYFGPGTRLTVL.

This clone was counted only a few times. The chain combines TRBV29-1 with TRBJ2-3; 7 nucleotides line up with TRBD1. After removal of 4 bases from V and 0 bases from J, the junction contained 4 bases not matched to a gene. The CDR3 length is 14 residues. Per the germline V gene, CDR1 is SQVTM and CDR2 is ANQGSEA. The DNA of the CDR3 is TGCAGCGTTGCCGGGGACAGCAGCACAGATACGCAGTATTTT. Encoded protein: CSVAGDSSTDTQYF.

V usage is TRBV5-1 and J usage is TRBJ1-1; possibly TRBD1 for D (5 bases). V shed 2 bases and J shed 4 bases, with 21 bases lying between them. Germline values: CDR1 SGHRS, CDR2 YFSETQ. This CDR3 spans 17 amino acids. The CDR3 bases are TGCGCCAGCAGCTTAATCTGGCCAGGGAGTTTCTTCACTGAAGCTTTCTTT. Translated, it gives CASSLIWPGSFFTEAFF.